This T cell receptor beta chain was sequenced during a study of blood T cells in healthy people across ages. Regarding the study as a whole: Expanded clonotype changes were possibly confounded by unknown donor CMV status.

Using a J-beta primer mix together with a sample-barcoded 5' primer, a second PCR was run for roughly 7 to 11 cycles. TCRdb independently ran MiXCR on the 5' RACE reads; one entry per CDR3 protein. This sample has about 1.1 million distinct CDR3 sequences, with approximately 38% found just once. V was cut by 10 bases and J by 4 bases, with 15 bases left in between. CDR3 size: 13 residues. This clonotype came up a few times. Antigen: not known. What was sequenced was blood. This receptor was obtained from a man aged 18 to 35 in good health. V and J are TRBV12-3 or TRBV12-4 and TRBJ2-3, with D hard to call. CDR3 loop: CATTARRADTQYF. The CDR3 nucleotides read TGTGCCACCACCGCACGAAGGGCAGATACGCAGTATTTT.